This section outlines one T cell receptor beta chain sequence together with its context. The antigen is undetermined. The sample originates from a study of PD-1 blockade in classical Hodgkin lymphoma. Regarding the study as a whole: By C4D1, diversity of CD4+ TCRs had risen significantly, whereas that of CD8+ TCRs had not.

CDR3 length: 17 amino acids. The germline gives CDR1 KGHSH, CDR2 LQKENI. After removal of 5 bases from V and 0 bases from J, the junction contained 9 bases not matched to a gene. Sequencing was performed with immunoSEQ multiplex PCR; in TCRdb, only in-frame clones are kept and a portion is missing. The sample holds approximately 79,000 clones, approximately 91% seen once. All trial patients relapsed after autologous stem cell transplantation. The sequence derives from a human donor with classical Hodgkin lymphoma. The specimen comprised peripheral blood mononuclear cells (PBMCs), sampled before the second cycle of nivolumab. The J gene is TRBJ2-2, the V gene TRBV18, with 7 bases matching TRBD2. The CDR3 nucleotides are TGTGCCAGCTCAAAACGGGCTAGCGGAACGAACACCGGGGAGCTGTTTTTT. Its protein is CASSKRASGTNTGELFF.